Shown below are 25 T cell receptor beta chains from a single sample sequenced in a study of T-cell reconstitution after alpha-beta-depleted transplantation in children. TCRbeta library construction was performed incorporating unique molecular identifiers. Each CDR3 protein is one row after TCRdb ran MiXCR on the PCR reads. The top ten hold around 5% of the sample, which has about 870,000 distinct CDR3 sequences, approximately 15% seen once. The sequenced sample was PBMCs, mostly from graft donor cells, obtained 360 days after TCRalphabeta/CD19-depleted stem cell transplant. The receptors here all came from a male patient younger than 18 who had a stem cell transplant for acute lymphoblastic leukemia, so the T cells may come from the graft donor.

This clonotype was seen repeatedly, ten times or more. The genes are TRBV12-3 or TRBV12-4 and TRBJ2-5; D gene uncertain. The CDR3 consists of 13 residues. Trimming stripped 3 bases from V and 5 bases from J, with 10 bases between. Written as DNA, the CDR3 is TGTGCCAGCAGTTTCTTGCTGCCGGAGACCCAGTACTTC. As protein: CASSFLLPETQYF.

This clonotype appeared many times. The CDR3 loop is CASSPGLATWFF. The CDR3 DNA follows: TGTGCCAGCAGCCCGGGACTAGCGACGTGGTTCTTC. The V gene is TRBV7-9, the J gene TRBJ2-1, with 10 nucleotides matching TRBD2. V gave up 5 bases and J gave up 15 bases; unmatched junction bases: 7. The CDR3 is 12 amino acids. Germline assignment: CDR1 SEHNR and CDR2 FQNEAQ (reference sequence).

This clonotype was seen only a few times. The V call is TRBV7-3, the J call TRBJ2-3, with D unclear. This CDR3 has 14 amino acids. V lost 4 bases to trimming and J lost 2 bases, with 10 bases between them. Germline loops: CDR1 SGHTA, CDR2 FQGTGA. CDR3 amino acids: CASSSIPATDTQYF. The CDR3 DNA is TGTGCCAGCAGCTCTATCCCGGCCACAGATACGCAGTATTTT.

Only a few counts were recorded for this clonotype. This chain uses TRBV6-5 with TRBJ2-7, with D possibly matching TRBD2 (6 bases). The V end lost 2 bases, the J end lost 5 bases, and 16 bases lay between the germline ends. The germline V gene encodes CDR1 MNHEY and CDR2 SVGAGI. The CDR3 covers 15 residues. The CDR3, as DNA: TGTGCCAGCAGTTACGGCTCCGGGAGAAGGAACGAGCAGTACTTC. Its translation: CASSYGSGRRNEQYF.

The V gene is TRBV7-3, the J gene TRBJ2-1, with 7 bases fitting TRBD2. Trimming at V came to 5 bases and at J to 3 bases, leaving 7 bases not matched to a gene. The CDR3 loop spans 15 amino acids. Germline V gene sequence: CDR1 SGHTA, CDR2 FQGTGA. CDR3 sequence reads: CASSLQASGYNEQFF. In DNA form, the CDR3 reads TGTGCCAGCAGCCTACAGGCTAGCGGCTACAATGAGCAGTTCTTC.

The J gene is TRBJ2-1, the V gene TRBV18; D possibly corresponds to TRBD2 (6 bases). The V gene's germline CDR1 is KGHSH and CDR2 LQKENI. CDR3 length: 13 residues. Trimming removed 4 bases from V and 10 bases from J, with 14 bases in between. The CDR3 DNA is TGTGCCAGCTCACAGCTTCTAGCGACAGAGCAGTTCTTC. Protein product: CASSQLLATEQFF.

This clonotype was recorded many times. The chain uses TRBV29-1 and TRBJ1-1; D is undetermined. The CDR3 consists of 13 residues. The germline V gene encodes CDR1 SQVTM and CDR2 ANQGSEA. Trimming pared 4 bases from V and 0 bases from J, leaving 9 bases between. CDR3 loop: CSVGGRMNTEAFF. The CDR3 bases are TGCAGCGTTGGGGGAAGGATGAACACTGAAGCTTTCTTT.

The chain combines TRBV12-3 or TRBV12-4 with TRBJ2-2; D call uncertain. The length of the CDR3 is 13 residues. The germline V and J ends were trimmed by 7 bases and 6 bases, with 12 bases remaining between them. The CDR3 spells CASTAQVAGELFF. CDR3 sequence (DNA): TGTGCCAGCACGGCCCAAGTCGCCGGGGAGCTGTTTTTT.

This clonotype showed up many times. The V call is TRBV20-1, the J call TRBJ2-1; D unresolved. The ends were cut back, 3 bases at V and 6 bases at J, with 15 bases in the middle. CDR1 is DFQATT and CDR2 is SNEGSKA in the germline V gene (reference sequence). This CDR3 spans 14 amino acids. The CDR3 sequence is CSASRVAQGNEQFF. The CDR3 region has the DNA TGCAGTGCTAGTAGGGTAGCCCAAGGCAATGAGCAGTTCTTC.

V and J are TRBV9 and TRBJ2-7; TRBD2 might be the D (5 bases). Germline V gene data show CDR1 as SGDLS and CDR2 as YYNGEE. V was trimmed by 0 bases and J by 0 bases, leaving 10 bases between them. The CDR3 runs to 15 residues. In DNA, the CDR3 is TGTGCCAGCAGCGTAGGAGCGGCAAGCTCCTACGAGCAGTACTTC. This gives the protein CASSVGAASSYEQYF. Full variable domain (rest looked up from reference TRBV9 and TRBJ2-7): DSGVTQTPKHLITATGQRVTLRCSPRSGDLSVYWYQQSLDQGLQFLIQYYNGEERAKGNILERFSAQQFPDLHSELNLSSLELGDSALYFCASSVGAASSYEQYFGPGTRLTVT.

The V gene is TRBV2, the J gene TRBJ2-1, with 7 bases matching TRBD1. V lost 7 bases to trimming and J lost 1 base; unmatched junction nucleotides: 7. The germline V gene has CDR1 SNHLY and CDR2 FYNNEI. This CDR3 comprises 15 residues. The CDR3: CASIRQGISYNEQFF. The CDR3 DNA reads as TGTGCCAGCATTCGACAGGGAATTTCCTACAATGAGCAGTTCTTC.

This clonotype was seen ten or more times. This sequence joins TRBV15 and TRBJ2-3; 7 nucleotides match TRBD1. V shed 0 bases, J shed 5 bases, and the junction held 2 bases outside the gene matches. The CDR3 sequence is 14 residues long. From germline, CDR1 is LNHNV and CDR2 YYDKDF (reference sequence). CDR3 DNA sequence: TGTGCCACCAGCAGAGAGTACAGGGGAGATACGCAGTATTTT. Protein sequence: CATSREYRGDTQYF.

This clonotype has a count of ten or more. V usage is TRBV27 and J usage is TRBJ2-1; 8 bases are shared with TRBD1. The germline gives CDR1 MNHEY, CDR2 SMNVEV (reference sequence). The CDR3 runs to 15 residues. The V segment lost 4 bases and the J segment 1 base; nucleotides outside the gene matches: 3. This CDR3 is CASSYRDRSYNEQFF. CDR3 bases: TGTGCCAGCAGTTACCGGGACAGGTCCTACAATGAGCAGTTCTTC.

This clonotype was observed a few times. The CDR3 loop is CASSQVGTPVLAKNIQYF. The CDR3, as DNA: TGCGCCAGCAGCCAAGTAGGAACACCGGTTTTAGCCAAAAACATTCAGTACTTC. V is TRBV4-1 and J is TRBJ2-4, with unresolved D. Germline V gene sequence: CDR1 MGHRA, CDR2 YSYEKL. This CDR3 has 18 amino acids. With 1 base removed from V and 0 bases from J, the gap between germline ends came to 16 bases.

This clonotype showed up just a few times. The chain links TRBV5-5 to TRBJ2-3; possibly TRBD1 for D (6 bases). Trimming left V 4 bases short and J 2 bases short, with 14 bases between. Germline V lookup: CDR1 SGHKS, CDR2 YYEKEE (reference sequence). The CDR3 contains 15 residues. The CDR3 here is CASSPRTVYTDTQYF. The CDR3 DNA reads TGTGCCAGCAGCCCCCGGACAGTATACACAGATACGCAGTATTTT.

The V and J genes are TRBV12-3 or TRBV12-4 and TRBJ2-1, with 9 positions matching TRBD2. The CDR3 is 15 amino acids. J was trimmed by 8 bases and V by 5 bases; bases with no gene match: 10. CDR3 in amino acids: CASSGGGRANHEQFF. CDR3 coding DNA: TGTGCCAGCAGTGGAGGCGGGAGGGCCAACCATGAGCAGTTCTTC.

The CDR3 DNA reads TGCGCCAGCAGCGGGGACTTCTCGGGGGAAAAACTGTTTTTT. Encoded protein: CASSGDFSGEKLFF. The chain employs TRBV5-1 and TRBJ1-4, with a weak D call TRBD1 (5 bases). V gave up 4 bases and J gave up 8 bases, with 15 bases separating them. Germline CDR1 is SGHRS and CDR2 is YFSETQ. This CDR3 is 14 amino acids long.

The table lists this clonotype with a few counts. The gene calls are TRBV7-2 and TRBJ1-1; D ambiguous. The CDR3 spans 15 residues. Trimming shortened V by 7 bases and J by 0 bases, and 15 bases separated the two germline ends. Germline assignment: CDR1 SGHTA and CDR2 FQGNSA. The CDR3 loop reads CASTPEDYMNTEAFF. The CDR3 DNA reads TGTGCCAGCACCCCCGAGGACTATATGAACACTGAAGCTTTCTTT.

This chain connects TRBV27 to TRBJ2-7; TRBD1 matches at 8 bases. This CDR3 has 16 amino acids. Germline lookup yields CDR1 MNHEY and CDR2 SMNVEV (reference sequence). J lost 6 bases, V lost 6 bases, and 16 bases had no gene match. This CDR3 reads CASRASPPDRVSEQYF. The CDR3 nucleotides are TGTGCCAGCAGGGCCTCCCCTCCGGACAGGGTCTCCGAGCAGTACTTC.

This clonotype was detected only a few times. The chain carries TRBV6-1 and TRBJ1-5, with 8 bases aligning to TRBD1. Germline CDR1 MNHNS, CDR2 SASEGT. The CDR3 totals 15 residues. V shed 7 bases, J shed 5 bases, and the junction held 10 bases outside the gene matches. The CDR3 loop is CASTPRGDRYQPQHF. The CDR3 DNA sequence: TGTGCCAGCACCCCTCGCGGGGACAGGTATCAGCCCCAGCATTTT.

There are many counts of this clonotype. DNA of the CDR3: TGTGCCAGCAGCCCCGGGGGGGGTGGAAACACTGAAGCTTTCTTT. Amino acids: CASSPGGGGNTEAFF. This rearrangement joins TRBV11-2 to TRBJ1-1; possible D gene TRBD1, 5 bases. Germline values: CDR1 SGHAT, CDR2 FQNNGV. CDR3 length equals 15 residues. Trimming stripped 5 bases from V and 2 bases from J, with 15 bases between.

This clonotype was observed a few times. This chain joins TRBV5-1 and TRBJ2-7, with D hard to call. Trimming removed 4 bases from V and 3 bases from J, with 11 bases in between. The CDR3 sequence is 13 residues long. CDR1 SGHRS and CDR2 YFSETQ come from the germline V gene. This chain's CDR3 is CASSRSANYEQYF. The CDR3 DNA reads as TGCGCCAGCAGCCGGTCGGCCAACTACGAGCAGTACTTC.

The V gene is TRBV11-3, the J gene TRBJ1-2; TRBD1 might be the D (6 bases). Trimming removed 4 bases at V and 7 bases at J, with 16 bases between. Germline lookup yields CDR1 SGHNT and CDR2 YENEEA. The CDR3 covers 14 residues. CDR3 bases: TGTGCCAGCAGCTACAACCAGGGGCGAGGTGGCTACACCTTC. Amino acids: CASSYNQGRGGYTF.

The chain has TRBV4-1 and TRBJ1-4, with D tentatively TRBD1 (6 bases). Per germline, CDR1 MGHRA and CDR2 YSYEKL. The CDR3 is made up of 15 amino acids. V was trimmed by 5 bases and J by 6 bases, leaving 16 bases between them. CDR3 protein: CASSARERGDEKLFF. The CDR3 nucleotides are TGCGCCAGCAGCGCCCGGGAAAGGGGGGATGAAAAACTGTTTTTT.

V usage is TRBV23-1 and J usage is TRBJ2-2; 9 bases fit TRBD1. TRBV23-1 is an ORF, with its function uncertain. The CDR3 runs to 14 residues. The ends lost 6 bases at V and 5 bases at J; junction bases unmatched: 4. The CDR3 loop reads CASRDRGYTGELFF. The DNA of the CDR3 is TGCGCCAGCAGGGACAGGGGATATACCGGGGAGCTGTTTTTT.